This T cell receptor beta chain was sequenced during a study of blood T cell repertoires in COVID-19 (dated by TCRdb to about 2020). Background on the whole study: Collaborator samples came from the United States, Italy and Spain and covered acute and convalescent phases of COVID-19. Subjects who had been exposed to COVID-19, were actively infected with it, or had recovered from it provided the deeply sampled blood TCRbeta repertoires that made up the dataset. The samples were drawn from two sources: the first 160 participants of the ongoing ImmuneRACE study, and approximately 1,300 subjects contributed by 6 global collaborators. A de-identified subject ID, COVID-19 status, age in years and sex were almost always included in the sample metadata. The prospective study material was composed of cDNA or gDNA derived from T cells, B-cell-depleted T cells, or PBMCs. The repertoires were released in a freely available public database meant as a resource for research on the immune response to SARS-CoV-2. Where HLA class I and class II types were available, the types were taken from metadata supplied by the sample provider, not from assay-based typing. General conclusions and limits of the study: The quantity of clinical and demographic metadata differed by source and by participant and was supplied without curation.

V loses 5 bases at its end and J loses 9 bases; junction bases beyond the gene matches: 7. From a lookup of the germline V gene, CDR1 and CDR2 are SGHAT and FQNNGV. Its CDR3 holds 13 amino acids, cysteine through phenylalanine. Kept here is only the CDR3 DNA, which spans 39 bases and is read in frame from base 1. In the case of this clone: Which antigen it targets is not known. Base qualities are not provided; no much larger clone lies one nucleotide away.

Each collaborating institution followed its own protocols to collect whole blood in K2EDTA tubes. For TCRbeta analysis, collaborators shipped samples in one of three forms: frozen whole blood, isolated PBMCs, or DNA extracted from either of those sample types. TCRbeta CDR3 regions were amplified from genomic DNA by means of the immunoSEQ Assay, a bias-controlled multiplex PCR. From the authors' description of their analysis: Within the assay, amplification of reference gene primers was used to estimate how many nucleated cells each sample contained. To quantify the absolute abundance of each unique TCRbeta CDR3 rearrangement, sequence reads were collapsed and filtered. For each sample, productive Simpson clonality was calculated as the square root of Simpson's diversity index over productive rearrangements. This immuneACCESS table, as held by TCRdb, lists in-frame sequences with V and J called but not all clones. Of the missing ones, under half trace to an unresolved V gene in checked studies; the others have no known cause. V, J and clone size reflect that table, while D and trimming were determined from the DNA. A total of more than 300,000 clones appear in this sample, about 82% of them only once. Roughly 1.6% of the sample goes to the ten largest clones.

This receptor chain uses TRBV11-2 and TRBJ2-1, with 7 central nucleotides matching TRBD2. Sequenced: peripheral blood. This clonotype originated in a woman aged 50 to 60 with acute or convalescent COVID-19. At the DNA level, the sequence is TGTGCCAGCAGCCCGGGAGGTCTTCGTGAGCAGTTCTTC. Its translation is CASSPGGLREQFF.